The sequence of this T cell receptor beta chain was determined in a study of cytomegalovirus exposure and HLA in healthy donors. In the study overall: Samples from HLA-typed donors yielded some 85 million unique TCRs in an early data release. In terms of ancestry, the Caucasian-associated cluster contained about 80% of the roughly 400 genotyped donors. Study-level points and caveats: Reportedly, a later analysis found an Asian-associated ancestry cluster had fewer N-insertions than the roughly 670-donor mean. Later genetic work tied a missense DCLRE1C variant to beta-chain V and J trimming.

Worth noting for this clone: Its target is not known.

PCR used 60 Vbeta primers and 13 Jbeta primers. Sequencing used immunoSEQ multiplex PCR; TCRdb keeps in-frame clones, though not all of them. The sample has around 180,000 clones; around 78% are singletons. V shed 0 bases and J shed 8 bases, with 11 bases lying between them. CDR3 length: 15 amino acids. Looked up from germline, CDR1 is MNHEY and CDR2 is SVGAGI. The clonotype comes from a woman in her 50s in good health and CMV-seropositive. Sample: PBMCs. This chain connects TRBV6-5 to TRBJ1-6; D not resolved. The CDR3 region has the DNA TGTGCCAGCAGTTACTCGACGGGGAGGGATTCACCCCTCCACTTT. It translates to CASSYSTGRDSPLHF.